At least ten counts were recorded for the clone carrying this T cell receptor (beta chain). It was by two-round multiplex PCR that TCR beta CDR3 was amplified from genomic DNA. During first-round PCR, primers specific to each TRBV and TRBJ gene were used. From the multiplex PCR reads, TCRdb called clonotypes with MiXCR, one entry per CDR3 protein. Of 20,000 to 25,000 distinct CDR3 sequences listed, about 46% were seen once; the top ten hold roughly 33%. This entry belongs to a study of prognosis after radiotherapy for stage I lung cancer. Study-level information: Each non-small cell lung cancer patient was deemed medically inoperable. Enrolled patients (around 14 men, roughly six women) had a median age of around 70 years and an age range of about 50 to 95 years.

This CDR3 is 13 amino acids long. The V gene's germline CDR1 is MDHEN and CDR2 SYDVKM. The V gene end was trimmed by 6 bases and the J gene end by 5 bases; junction bases not matched to a gene: 6. The V and J genes are TRBV28 and TRBJ2-7, with 8 positions matching TRBD1. Specimen: PBMCs, collected before or after stereotactic body radiation therapy (not recorded which). The receptor was derived from a donor over 45 with non-small cell lung cancer. CDR3 in amino acids: CASSPGGGDEQYF. The DNA of the CDR3 is TGTGCCAGCAGCCCAGGGGGCGGGGACGAGCAGTACTTC.